Listed below are T cell receptor beta chains from one sample, sequenced in a study of T cells in Graves' hyperthyroidism and ophthalmopathy. TCRdb reprocessed the multiplex PCR reads via MiXCR and lists one record per CDR3 protein. The top ten hold 5% to 6% of the sample, which has a few hundred thousand distinct CDR3 sequences, roughly an eighth seen once. Specimen: blood. Receptor source: a woman between 18 and 29 years old with Graves' hyperthyroidism. CDR3s include the opening cysteine and the closing phenylalanine or tryptophan. The order of the fields is clone size, V gene, CDR3 length, CDR3 protein. Some rows have no size entry. The others give once, few or many, or a class for an expanded clone.

clone size: .
V gene: TRBV5-1
CDR3 length: 15
CDR3 protein: CASSFRTGGTDTQYF

clone size: many
V gene: TRBV5-1
CDR3 length: 13
CDR3 protein: CASSLQKYNEQFF

clone size: .
V gene: TRBV10-2
CDR3 length: 17
CDR3 protein: CASRLAGGPPEYNEQFF

clone size: many
V gene: TRBV10-3
CDR3 length: 14
CDR3 protein: CAISFRTGDNEQFF

clone size: .
V gene: TRBV2
CDR3 length: 14
CDR3 protein: CASREAGITDTQYF

clone size: many
V gene: TRBV18
CDR3 length: 15
CDR3 protein: CASSPPTASGNTIYF

clone size: .
V gene: TRBV9
CDR3 length: 16
CDR3 protein: CASSVDPSGSYNEQYF

clone size: many
V gene: TRBV28
CDR3 length: 14
CDR3 protein: CASSFSGGNTEAFF

clone size: .
V gene: TRBV6-2/TRBV6-3
CDR3 length: 16
CDR3 protein: CASSYRQGAWNTEAFF

clone size: .
V gene: TRBV19
CDR3 length: 14
CDR3 protein: CASSGGIGNQPQHF

clone size: many
V gene: TRBV11-1
CDR3 length: 13
CDR3 protein: CAIRGETYNEQFF

clone size: many
V gene: TRBV12-3/TRBV12-4
CDR3 length: 15
CDR3 protein: CASSLMGNRADTQYF

clone size: many
V gene: TRBV20-1
CDR3 length: 15
CDR3 protein: CSARAVRLRGTEAFF

clone size: few
V gene: TRBV19
CDR3 length: 13
CDR3 protein: CASSGSGRETQYF